This T cell receptor beta chain is drawn from a study of follicular helper T cells after annual influenza vaccination. General study findings and limits: Undersampling of larger non-cTfh compartments could not be excluded.

This CDR3 comprises 14 residues. J gave up 0 bases and V 7 bases, and 5 bases lay outside the gene matches. In germline, CDR1 is LNHDA, CDR2 SQIVND (reference sequence). Described time point: 2015-2016 season, 7 days after influenza vaccination. Generated by immunoSEQ multiplex PCR, the TCRdb table keeps only in-frame clones and is missing some. The sample shows fewer than 8,000 clones, 75% to 90% of them seen only once. As for this clone: What it binds is unknown.

The sample in question was CXCR5- memory CD4+ T cells sorted from blood, obtained 7 days after influenza vaccination. This sequence originates from an adult who received the influenza vaccine. The genes are TRBV19 and TRBJ1-2, with 7 bases that match TRBD1. CDR3 residues: CASTTGESNYGYTF. The CDR3, as DNA: TGTGCCAGTACCACAGGGGAGTCTAACTATGGCTACACCTTC.